Presented here are 14 T cell receptor beta chains from one specimen sequenced in a study of control samples from healthy donors and cancer patients. Generated by immunoSEQ multiplex PCR, the TCRdb table keeps only in-frame clones and is missing some. The table records fewer than 200,000 clones, around 94% of them present only once. Sequences were obtained from PBMCs. The receptors here all came from a man in his sixties with colorectal cancer.

V and J are TRBV29-1 and TRBJ1-5; unclear D gene. Germline V gives CDR1 SQVTM, CDR2 ANQGSEA. The CDR3 loop spans 13 amino acids. Trimming stripped 4 bases from V and 7 bases from J, with 14 bases between. This CDR3 is CSVVLQTGQPQHF. CDR3 DNA sequence: TGCAGCGTTGTGCTCCAAACGGGGCAGCCCCAGCATTTT.

The V and J genes are TRBV4-2 and TRBJ1-1, with 7 bases lining up with TRBD1. Trimming cost V 4 bases and J 1 base; bases outside gene matches: 6. There are 15 residues in the CDR3. In germline, CDR1 is LGHNA, CDR2 YNFKEQ. CDR3: CASSREGAQNTEAFF. For the CDR3, the DNA is TGTGCCAGCAGCCGCGAGGGGGCGCAGAACACTGAAGCTTTCTTT.

V gene TRBV4-1 combines with J gene TRBJ2-5, with D uncertain. This CDR3 is built from 13 residues. Germline V lookup: CDR1 MGHRA, CDR2 YSYEKL. V was cut by 4 bases and J by 2 bases, with 8 bases left in between. The CDR3 protein is CASSPRLQETQYF. Written as DNA, the CDR3 is TGCGCCAGCAGCCCCAGGTTGCAAGAGACCCAGTACTTC.

This chain joins TRBV6-2 or TRBV6-3 and TRBJ2-1; no definite D call. Per the germline V gene, CDR1 is MNHEY and CDR2 is SVGEGT. This CDR3 has 16 amino acids. V was clipped by 6 bases and J by 0 bases, with 15 bases between them. The CDR3 DNA reads TGTGCCAGCAGCCTTTCTACCCGGAGCTCCTACAATGAGCAGTTCTTC. Its protein product is CASSLSTRSSYNEQFF.

In its sample, this clone was seen once. This chain links TRBV6-6 with TRBJ1-6; TRBD1 is a possible D gene (6 bases). CDR1 and CDR2 from the germline V gene are MNHNY and SVGAGI (reference sequence). The V end lost 4 bases, the J end lost 5 bases, and 6 bases lay between the germline ends. The CDR3 is made up of 13 amino acids. CDR3 region: CASSSGDNSPLHF. DNA of the CDR3: TGTGCCAGCAGTTCAGGGGATAATTCACCCCTCCACTTT.

J is TRBJ1-1 and V is TRBV28; a weak D match, TRBD1 (6 bases). Trimming pared 3 bases from V and 9 bases from J, leaving 11 bases between. CDR1 is MDHEN and CDR2 is SYDVKM in the germline V gene. This CDR3 is 12 amino acids long. The CDR3 here is CASSLSGQQAFF. The DNA of the CDR3 is TGTGCCAGCAGTTTGTCGGGACAACAAGCTTTCTTT.

The chain combines TRBV9 with TRBJ2-3; 7 bases are a match to TRBD2. From germline, CDR1 is SGDLS and CDR2 YYNGEE. The V and J ends lost 4 bases and 0 bases, in that order; junction bases with no gene match: 11. This CDR3 comprises 17 residues. This chain's CDR3 is CASSLSLWGGSTDTQYF. The CDR3 DNA is TGTGCCAGCAGCCTCTCCTTGTGGGGGGGGAGCACAGATACGCAGTATTTT.

The V gene is TRBV3-1 (or the pseudogene TRBV3-2), the J gene TRBJ1-2; the match to TRBD1 covers 7 bases. The CDR3 has 13 amino acids. The junction had 3 bases not matched to a gene; V was cut back by 5 bases and J by 3 bases. The V gene's germline CDR1 is LGHDT and CDR2 YNNKEL (reference sequence). Written as DNA, the CDR3 is TGTGCCAGCAGCAGACAGGGTGACTATGGCTACACCTTC. This codes for CASSRQGDYGYTF.

The V and J genes are TRBV29-1 and TRBJ1-2; 7 bases are a match to TRBD1. Germline CDR1 SQVTM, CDR2 ANQGSEA. The V and J ends lost 5 bases and 2 bases, in that order; junction bases with no gene match: 14. This CDR3 has 16 amino acids. CDR3 loop: CSVYSGSGRGNYGYTF. CDR3 DNA: TGCAGCGTTTATTCGGGATCCGGCAGGGGGAACTATGGCTACACCTTC.

The rearrangement joins TRBV10-3 to TRBJ2-3; 12 bases agree with TRBD2. Germline V gene lookup returns CDR1 ENHRY and CDR2 SYGVKD. The CDR3 runs to 13 residues. V was clipped by 11 bases and J by 5 bases; unmatched bases: 5. The CDR3 here is CAASGGGGDTQYF. The CDR3 DNA is TGTGCCGCTAGCGGGGGGGGAGGAGATACGCAGTATTTT.

The J gene is TRBJ2-7, the V gene TRBV5-8, with 10 bases aligning to TRBD1. This CDR3 has 17 residues. Per the germline V gene, CDR1 is SGHTS and CDR2 is YDEGEE. V shed 3 bases, J shed 2 bases, and the junction held 11 bases outside the gene matches. CDR3 DNA: TGTGCCAGCAGCTACGTCGTAGGGACAGGGGACACCTACGAGCAGTACTTC. Protein sequence: CASSYVVGTGDTYEQYF. Filled out from reference TRBV5-8 and TRBJ2-7, the complete variable domain reads EAGVTQSPTHLIKTRGQQATLRCSPISGHTSVYWYQQALGLGLQFLLWYDEGEERNRGNFPPRFSGRQFPNYSSELNVNALELEDSALYLCASSYVVGTGDTYEQYFGPGTRLTVT.

The chain links TRBV7-2 to TRBJ1-4; the match to TRBD1 covers 7 bases. The CDR3 length is 13 residues. The germline V gene encodes CDR1 SGHTA and CDR2 FQGNSA. Trimming cost V 5 bases and J 8 bases; bases outside gene matches: 5. The chain's CDR3 is CASSAATGEKLFF. CDR3 in DNA: TGTGCCAGCAGCGCTGCGACAGGGGAAAAACTGTTTTTT.

J is TRBJ2-7 and V is TRBV5-1; D is unresolved. The V and J ends lost 4 bases and 4 bases respectively, with 15 bases between them. Germline lookup yields CDR1 SGHRS and CDR2 YFSETQ. This CDR3 comprises 14 residues. CDR3 bases: TGCGCCAGCAGCCCTCGCACGGACGGATACGAGCAGTACTTC. This codes for CASSPRTDGYEQYF.

The rearrangement joins TRBV6-4 to TRBJ2-7; D is possibly TRBD2 (5 bases). Trimming left V 6 bases short and J 6 bases short, with 21 bases between. The CDR3 spans 15 residues. Germline loops: CDR1 MRHNA, CDR2 SNTAGT. The CDR3 nucleotides are TGTGCCAGCAGCCCCGAGGCGGGTTCTTTTAGCGAGCAGTACTTC. Translating gives CASSPEAGSFSEQYF.